This T cell receptor (beta chain) was captured by sequencing in a study of shared clonotypes between healthy human individuals. V dropped 2 bases and J dropped 0 bases, with 7 bases sitting between them. CDR3 length: 14 residues. Germline V lookup: CDR1 KGHSH, CDR2 LQKENI. Clones were sequenced by immunoSEQ multiplex PCR, and TCRdb holds only the in-frame ones, with some missing. The table shows roughly 1,100,000 clones, with about 77% occurring only once. V and J are TRBV18 and TRBJ2-5; weak D call: TRBD1 (6 bases). This TCR derives from a man aged 18 to 29 in good health. The sequenced sample was memory CD4+ T cells sorted from blood. Subset here: CD45RA-negative fraction. CDR3 in DNA: TGTGCCAGCTCACCAGGACAGTACCAAGAGACCCAGTACTTC. Translating it yields CASSPGQYQETQYF.